This TCR beta chain comes out of a study of T cell changes during pregnancy in multiple sclerosis. The CDR3 is made up of 15 amino acids. V shed 2 bases and J 4 bases; nucleotides not matched to a gene: 5. CDR1 is WNHNN, CDR2 SYGVQD, per germline (reference sequence). TCRdb's copy holds only in-frame clones and misses some; the assay was immunoSEQ multiplex PCR. Here the sample spans about 57,000 clones, about 90% being singletons. Sequenced material: CD4+ T cells from peripheral blood mononuclear cells, taken in the second trimester of pregnancy. This TCR derives from a female donor with multiple sclerosis, enrolled in a pregnancy study. The J gene is TRBJ1-3, the V gene TRBV10-1; TRBD1 agrees at 7 bases. The CDR3 nucleotides read TGCGCCAGCAGTGAGGGGACAGCAGGAGGAAACACCATATATTTT. It encodes CASSEGTAGGNTIYF.